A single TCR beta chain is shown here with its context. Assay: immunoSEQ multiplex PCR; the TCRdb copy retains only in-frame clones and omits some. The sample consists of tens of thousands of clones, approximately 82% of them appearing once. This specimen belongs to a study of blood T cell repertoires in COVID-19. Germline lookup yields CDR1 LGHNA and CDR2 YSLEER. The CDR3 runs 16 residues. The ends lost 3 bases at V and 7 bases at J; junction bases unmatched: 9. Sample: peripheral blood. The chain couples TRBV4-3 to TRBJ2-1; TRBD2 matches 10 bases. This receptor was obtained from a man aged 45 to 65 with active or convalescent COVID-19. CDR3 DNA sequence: TGCGCCAGCAGCCAGACGGTACTAGCGGGGTCAAATGAGCAGTTCTTC. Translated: CASSQTVLAGSNEQFF.